This T cell receptor (beta chain) comes out of a study of blood T cell repertoires in COVID-19. The repertoire was sequenced with immunoSEQ multiplex PCR; TCRdb's copy has only in-frame clones and lacks some. The sample records over 120,000 clones, around 82% being singletons. J lost 6 bases, V lost 4 bases, and 7 bases had no gene match. Germline V gives CDR1 SGHDT, CDR2 YYEEEE. There are 14 residues in the CDR3. The chain links TRBV5-6 to TRBJ1-2; 9 bases align to TRBD1. The receptor was isolated from a human donor in a cohort sampled during active COVID-19. The sequencing input was peripheral blood. CDR3 in amino acids: CASSPWDREDGYTF. The CDR3 region has the DNA TGTGCCAGCAGCCCATGGGACAGGGAGGATGGCTACACCTTC. Variable domain in full (rest from reference TRBV5-6 and TRBJ1-2): DAGVTQSPTHLIKTRGQQVTLRCSPKSGHDTVSWYQQALGQGPQFIFQYYEEEERQRGNFPDRFSGHQFPNYSSELNVNALLLGDSALYLCASSPWDREDGYTFGSGTRLTVV.